The rows below give T cell receptor beta chains drawn from one sample of a study of T cell repertoires in cytomegalovirus infection. TCRdb re-called the reads with MiXCR, one entry per CDR3 protein. The sample lists 310,000 or so distinct CDR3 sequences, approximately 25% occurring once. Antigens of these TCRs are unknown. The source material was cultured PBMCs, sampled from culture after CMV antigen stimulation. The receptor source for this set is a human donor in good health (CMV status not recorded). Some clones in this sample may be carry-over from other donors' samples. Each CDR3 is given with its conserved first and last residue. A D gene is named only where the DNA matches it firmly. Where a row states a size, it is once, few, many or the class of an expanded clone; other rows omit it.

v_gene: TRBV19; abundance: once; j_gene: TRBJ1-4; d_gene: TRBD1; CDR3aa: CASRREDRTNEKLFF; CDR3nt: TGTGCCAGTAGGCGGGAGGACAGGACTAATGAAAAACTGTTTTTT
v_gene: TRBV19; abundance: few; j_gene: TRBJ2-1; d_gene: TRBD1; CDR3aa: CASSIGDRNEQFF; CDR3nt: TGTGCCAGTAGTATCGGGGACAGAAATGAGCAGTTCTTC
v_gene: TRBV19; abundance: few; j_gene: TRBJ2-6; d_gene: -; CDR3aa: CASSVQVSGANVLTF; CDR3nt: TGTGCCAGTTCGGTACAAGTCTCTGGGGCCAACGTCCTGACTTTC
v_gene: TRBV7-2; abundance: many; j_gene: TRBJ2-1; d_gene: TRBD2; CDR3aa: CASSQLGTSGYNEQFF; CDR3nt: TGTGCCAGCAGCCAACTCGGGACTAGCGGTTACAATGAGCAGTTCTTC
v_gene: TRBV7-6; abundance: -; j_gene: TRBJ1-5; d_gene: -; CDR3aa: CASSLGAAGGNQPQHF; CDR3nt: TGTGCCAGCAGCTTAGGGGCGGCAGGGGGCAATCAGCCCCAGCATTTT
v_gene: TRBV7-2; abundance: many; j_gene: TRBJ2-2; d_gene: TRBD2; CDR3aa: CASRPTSGRTTGELFF; CDR3nt: TGTGCCAGCAGGCCGACTAGCGGGAGAACCACCGGGGAGCTGTTTTTT
v_gene: TRBV7-2; abundance: few; j_gene: TRBJ1-2; d_gene: TRBD1; CDR3aa: CASSIRQGGDGYTF; CDR3nt: TGTGCCAGCAGCATCAGACAGGGAGGGGATGGCTACACCTTC
v_gene: TRBV6-5; abundance: -; j_gene: TRBJ2-3; d_gene: -; CDR3aa: CASSYSSLGLGDTQYF; CDR3nt: TGTGCCAGCAGTTACTCGTCGCTAGGGTTAGGAGATACGCAGTATTTT
v_gene: TRBV4-3; abundance: -; j_gene: TRBJ1-2; d_gene: -; CDR3aa: CASSQDTENYGYTF; CDR3nt: TGCGCCAGCAGCCAAGATACTGAGAACTATGGCTACACCTTC
v_gene: TRBV19; abundance: -; j_gene: TRBJ2-2; d_gene: -; CDR3aa: CASSIGTDNTGELFF; CDR3nt: TGTGCCAGTAGTATCGGGACTGACAACACCGGGGAGCTGTTTTTT
v_gene: TRBV7-8; abundance: many; j_gene: TRBJ2-7; d_gene: TRBD1; CDR3aa: CASSPDRDRLAYEQYF; CDR3nt: TGTGCCAGCAGCCCTGATCGGGACAGACTCGCTTACGAGCAGTACTTC
v_gene: TRBV12-3/TRBV12-4; abundance: few; j_gene: TRBJ2-1; d_gene: -; CDR3aa: CASSSLTGWFNEQFF; CDR3nt: TGTGCCAGCAGTTCGCTAACGGGATGGTTCAATGAGCAGTTCTTC
v_gene: TRBV7-2; abundance: many; j_gene: TRBJ2-7; d_gene: -; CDR3aa: CASSLRDFTHEQYF; CDR3nt: TGTGCCAGCAGCTTAAGAGACTTCACCCACGAGCAGTACTTC
v_gene: TRBV20-1; abundance: few; j_gene: TRBJ2-1; d_gene: -; CDR3aa: CSAIGMRFAIEGNEQFF; CDR3nt: TGCAGTGCTATCGGGATGAGGTTCGCCATTGAAGGGAATGAGCAGTTCTTC
v_gene: TRBV30; abundance: -; j_gene: TRBJ1-5; d_gene: TRBD1; CDR3aa: CAWGTGPPQPQHF; CDR3nt: TGTGCCTGGGGGACAGGGCCCCCCCAGCCCCAGCATTTT
v_gene: TRBV7-8; abundance: many; j_gene: TRBJ2-1; d_gene: -; CDR3aa: CASSLSLALYNEQFF; CDR3nt: TGTGCCAGCAGCTTAAGCCTAGCTCTCTACAATGAGCAGTTCTTC
v_gene: TRBV6-2/TRBV6-3; abundance: -; j_gene: TRBJ2-4; d_gene: -; CDR3aa: CASSYLSQNIQYF; CDR3nt: TGTGCCAGCAGTTACCTCAGTCAAAACATTCAGTACTTC
v_gene: TRBV12-3/TRBV12-4; abundance: many; j_gene: TRBJ2-1; d_gene: -; CDR3aa: CASSFGPKEQFF; CDR3nt: TGTGCCAGCAGTTTCGGTCCTAAGGAGCAGTTCTTC
v_gene: TRBV7-2; abundance: many; j_gene: TRBJ1-4; d_gene: -; CDR3aa: CASRGGAQEKLFF; CDR3nt: TGTGCCAGCAGAGGGGGAGCCCAGGAAAAACTGTTTTTT
v_gene: TRBV7-2; abundance: many; j_gene: TRBJ1-5; d_gene: TRBD1; CDR3aa: CASASEGQSVQPQHF; CDR3nt: TGTGCCAGCGCCTCGGAGGGACAGTCCGTTCAGCCCCAGCATTTT
v_gene: TRBV12-3/TRBV12-4; abundance: -; j_gene: TRBJ2-5; d_gene: -; CDR3aa: CACQVDQETQYF; CDR3nt: TGTGCCTGCCAGGTGGACCAAGAGACCCAGTACTTC
v_gene: TRBV28; abundance: few; j_gene: TRBJ2-7; d_gene: -; CDR3aa: CASSFLRDEQYF; CDR3nt: TGTGCCAGCAGTTTTTTGCGCGACGAGCAGTACTTC
v_gene: TRBV27; abundance: -; j_gene: TRBJ1-5; d_gene: -; CDR3aa: CASSLMGVGGSNQPQHF; CDR3nt: TGTGCCAGCAGTTTAATGGGTGTAGGGGGTAGCAATCAGCCCCAGCATTTT
v_gene: TRBV6-2/TRBV6-3; abundance: -; j_gene: TRBJ2-1; d_gene: -; CDR3aa: CASSYGGVRVDEQFF; CDR3nt: TGTGCCAGCAGTTACGGGGGAGTGAGGGTCGATGAGCAGTTCTTC
v_gene: TRBV27; abundance: once; j_gene: TRBJ2-7; d_gene: TRBD1; CDR3aa: CASSPLPGQGNSYEQYF; CDR3nt: TGTGCCAGCAGTCCCCTCCCGGGACAGGGTAACTCCTACGAGCAGTACTTC
v_gene: TRBV7-2; abundance: -; j_gene: TRBJ1-4; d_gene: TRBD1; CDR3aa: CASSYDRGLNEKLFF; CDR3nt: TGTGCCAGCAGCTACGACAGGGGCCTTAATGAAAAACTGTTTTTT
v_gene: TRBV19; abundance: few; j_gene: TRBJ2-3; d_gene: TRBD2; CDR3aa: CASSIESSGTLTDTQYF; CDR3nt: TGTGCCAGTAGTATAGAATCTAGCGGGACACTCACAGATACGCAGTATTTT
v_gene: TRBV19; abundance: -; j_gene: TRBJ1-1; d_gene: -; CDR3aa: CASSMGRGRRAGTEAFF; CDR3nt: TGTGCCAGTAGTATGGGGAGGGGGAGACGCGCGGGCACTGAAGCTTTCTTT
v_gene: TRBV11-3; abundance: -; j_gene: TRBJ2-2; d_gene: TRBD1; CDR3aa: CASSLVGTGGFRELFF; CDR3nt: TGTGCCAGCAGCTTAGTCGGGACAGGGGGCTTCCGGGAGCTGTTTTTT
v_gene: TRBV12-3/TRBV12-4; abundance: -; j_gene: TRBJ1-1; d_gene: TRBD1; CDR3aa: CASRTTGGSEAFF; CDR3nt: TGTGCCAGCAGGACGACAGGGGGCTCTGAAGCTTTCTTT
v_gene: TRBV7-2; abundance: -; j_gene: TRBJ2-3; d_gene: TRBD2; CDR3aa: CASSGRTSGTDTQYF; CDR3nt: TGTGCCAGCAGCGGACGGACTAGCGGCACAGATACGCAGTATTTT